This T cell receptor (beta chain) was retrieved from a study of cytomegalovirus exposure and HLA in healthy donors. General observations from the study: A missense variant in DCLRE1C was later tied to TCR beta V- and J-gene trimming. Upon later analysis, TCR association rates were observed to vary by HLA locus, being highest for DRB1 and lowest for HLA-C.

About this clone itself: The antigen is not known.

The PCR made use of 60 Vbeta and 13 Jbeta primers. Some clones are missing from TCRdb's copy, which holds only in-frame ones; the method was immunoSEQ multiplex PCR. The sample gives some 120,000 clones, around 77% of which show up once; about 3.7% is in the top ten. Germline lookup yields CDR1 LNHDA and CDR2 SQIVND (reference sequence). This CDR3 region has 13 residues. The junction had 8 bases not matched to a gene; V was cut back by 5 bases and J by 8 bases. Sequenced material: PBMCs. The V call is TRBV19, the J call TRBJ1-2; 7 nucleotides line up with TRBD1. This clonotype originated in a human donor in good health. CDR3 sequence reads: CASSADRVRGYTF. The CDR3 coding sequence is TGTGCCAGTAGTGCCGACAGGGTCAGGGGCTACACCTTC.